The 23 T cell receptor beta chains below were found in one sample sequenced in a study of T cell responses to AZD1222 COVID-19 vaccine. The method was immunoSEQ multiplex PCR; TCRdb's version includes in-frame clones alone and lacks a portion of them. The sample shows 75,000 to 85,000 clones, 87% of them seen only once. The starting material was peripheral blood, obtained 28 days after the second AZD1222 dose. These TCRs come from an adult who received the AZD1222 COVID-19 vaccine.

The V gene is TRBV19, the J gene TRBJ1-2; D is ambiguous. V was cut by 3 bases and J by 8 bases, with 16 bases left in between. Per the germline V gene, CDR1 is LNHDA and CDR2 is SQIVND (reference sequence). The CDR3 has 14 residues. In DNA, the CDR3 is TGTGCCAGTAGTATTCTGGGAACGAGGAGCGGCTACACCTTC. As protein: CASSILGTRSGYTF.

The V and J genes are TRBV18 and TRBJ1-3; D perhaps matches TRBD1 (6 bases). Trimming shortened V by 8 bases and J by 2 bases, and 10 bases separated the two germline ends. The germline CDR1 and CDR2 sequences are KGHSH and LQKENI. CDR3 length equals 13 residues. The CDR3 loop reads CASDTGTGNTIYF. The CDR3 region has the DNA TGTGCCAGCGACACAGGGACTGGAAACACCATATATTTT.

The V gene is TRBV9, the J gene TRBJ2-7, with a possible D match to TRBD1 (6 bases). CDR1 and CDR2 from the germline V gene are SGDLS and YYNGEE. Deletions cut 4 bases from V and 1 base from J, with 9 bases between. The CDR3 totals 13 residues. CDR3 residues: CASSQGQSYEQYF. CDR3 coding DNA: TGTGCCAGCAGCCAAGGACAGTCCTACGAGCAGTACTTC.

This chain uses TRBV24-1 with TRBJ2-3; the D gene is possibly TRBD1 (6 bases). The CDR3 is 14 residues long. V was shortened by 5 bases and J by 0 bases, with 8 bases between the two germline ends. The V gene's germline CDR1 is KGHDR and CDR2 SFDVKD. For the CDR3, the DNA is TGTGCCACCAGTGTAACAGGGAGCACAGATACGCAGTATTTT. Protein sequence: CATSVTGSTDTQYF.

The chain is built from TRBV5-1 and TRBJ2-7; D might be TRBD1 or TRBD2, each matching 5 bases. Per germline, CDR1 SGHRS and CDR2 YFSETQ. V was cut by 0 bases and J by 1 base, with 14 bases left in between. The CDR3 is 16 residues long. The DNA for the CDR3 is TGCGCCAGCAGCTTGGCCCTCGGGGCCCTATCCTACGAGCAGTACTTC. Translating it yields CASSLALGALSYEQYF.

The chain recombines TRBV6-5 with TRBJ2-3, with D perhaps matching TRBD1 or TRBD2 (5 bases each). The CDR3 is made up of 14 amino acids. V was cut by 8 bases and J by 5 bases, with 17 bases left in between. CDR1 MNHEY and CDR2 SVGAGI come from the germline V gene. The CDR3 here is CASQAGTFGDTQYF. CDR3 nucleotide sequence: TGTGCCAGCCAGGCAGGGACCTTCGGAGATACGCAGTATTTT.

In nucleotides, the CDR3 is TGTGCCAGCAGCCTGGGACCCTACCCCGAGCAGTACTTC. It specifies CASSLGPYPEQYF. The V call is TRBV11-2, the J call TRBJ2-7; D assignment may be TRBD1 or TRBD2 (5 bases each). The CDR3 is 13 amino acids. Germline V lookup: CDR1 SGHAT, CDR2 FQNNGV. Trimming stripped 5 bases from V and 6 bases from J, with 14 bases between.

The gene calls are TRBV5-4 and TRBJ2-7, with D possibly matching TRBD1 (6 bases). The V end was cut by 2 bases, the J end by 4 bases, with 13 bases between. Germline lookup yields CDR1 SGHNT and CDR2 YYREEE (reference sequence). The CDR3 is 14 residues long. CDR3 nucleotide sequence: TGTGCCAGCAGCTTCAGGGGCCAGGGGTACGAGCAGTACTTC. Translation: CASSFRGQGYEQYF.

The rearrangement links TRBV7-9 to TRBJ2-7; tentative D call: TRBD1 (5 bases). Trimming shortened V by 7 bases and J by 6 bases, and 13 bases separated the two germline ends. The CDR3 is made up of 12 amino acids. Germline CDR1 is SEHNR and CDR2 is FQNEAQ (reference sequence). In nucleotides, the CDR3 is TGTGCCAGCAACGAAGTCGACAGCGAGCAGTACTTC. Amino acid sequence: CASNEVDSEQYF.

The V call is TRBV6-2 or TRBV6-3, the J call TRBJ1-2; perhaps TRBD1 as D (5 bases). The V end lost 4 bases, the J end lost 7 bases, and 16 bases lay between the germline ends. The CDR3 runs 14 residues. Germline V gives CDR1 MNHEY, CDR2 SVGEGT. The CDR3 DNA is TGTGCCAGCAGTTTTGGCAGGGAATCTTCTGGCTACACCTTC. This sequence encodes CASSFGRESSGYTF.

The rearrangement uses TRBV2 and TRBJ1-3; D is possibly TRBD1 (6 bases). The germline V gene has CDR1 SNHLY and CDR2 FYNNEI. The CDR3 consists of 15 residues. Trimming shortened V by 4 bases and J by 0 bases, and 10 bases separated the two germline ends. Written as DNA, the CDR3 is TGTGCCAGCAGTGTCACAGGGAGCTCTGGAAACACCATATATTTT. Translation gives CASSVTGSSGNTIYF.

V usage is TRBV9 and J usage is TRBJ2-7, with 9 bases matching TRBD2. This CDR3 spans 15 amino acids. Germline V CDR1 and CDR2: SGDLS, YYNGEE. Losses at the gene ends were 0 bases for V and 7 bases for J; bases not matched to a gene: 8. CDR3 protein: CASSVGGLAVGEQYF. The DNA for the CDR3 is TGTGCCAGCAGCGTAGGGGGACTAGCTGTTGGGGAGCAGTACTTC. Filled out from reference TRBV9 and TRBJ2-7, the complete variable domain reads DSGVTQTPKHLITATGQRVTLRCSPRSGDLSVYWYQQSLDQGLQFLIQYYNGEERAKGNILERFSAQQFPDLHSELNLSSLELGDSALYFCASSVGGLAVGEQYFGPGTRLTVT.

CDR3: CASSQGTGGNQPQHF. The DNA for the CDR3 is TGCGCCAGCAGCCAAGGGACAGGGGGGAATCAGCCCCAGCATTTT. This chain connects TRBV4-3 to TRBJ1-5; 10 bases fit TRBD1. Germline assignment: CDR1 LGHNA and CDR2 YSLEER. V lost 1 base to trimming and J lost 4 bases; unmatched junction nucleotides: 1. The CDR3 covers 15 residues.

The gene calls are TRBV6-2 or TRBV6-3 and TRBJ2-6; maybe TRBD1 (5 bases). This CDR3 is built from 17 residues. Between the trimmed V and J ends, which lost 5 bases and 3 bases, there was a span of 17 bases. In germline, CDR1 is MNHEY, CDR2 SVGEGT. The CDR3 coding sequence is TGTGCCAGCAGTCCATACAGGTCGGCGATTGGGGCCAACGTCCTGACTTTC. It yields the protein CASSPYRSAIGANVLTF.

This chain's CDR3 is CATAGVTYGYTF. The CDR3 region has the DNA TGTGCCACCGCCGGGGTTACCTATGGCTACACCTTC. This chain connects TRBV7-9 to TRBJ1-2; D not certain. This CDR3 contains 12 residues. V dropped 10 bases and J dropped 4 bases, with 13 bases sitting between them. The germline V gene has CDR1 SEHNR and CDR2 FQNEAQ (reference sequence).

J is TRBJ1-5 and V is TRBV6-2 or TRBV6-3, with D unresolved. This CDR3 spans 14 amino acids. CDR1 is MNHEY, CDR2 SVGEGT, per germline. V was pared by 0 bases and J by 6 bases, with 9 bases between. CDR3 region: CASSYSSAGQPQHF. CDR3 DNA: TGTGCCAGCAGTTACTCCAGTGCCGGTCAGCCCCAGCATTTT.

The V gene is TRBV7-2, the J gene TRBJ1-4, with D possibly being TRBD1 (5 bases). There are 14 residues in the CDR3. V was shortened by 5 bases and J by 7 bases, with 14 bases between the two germline ends. Looked up from germline, CDR1 is SGHTA and CDR2 is FQGNSA. Here the CDR3 reads CASSPGAGGEKLFF. In nucleotides, the CDR3 is TGTGCCAGCAGCCCCGGGGCCGGGGGTGAAAAACTGTTTTTT. Based on the CDR3 plus reference TRBV7-2 and TRBJ1-4, the full variable domain is GAGVSQSPSNKVTEKGKDVELRCDPISGHTALYWYRQSLGQGLEFLIYFQGNSAPDKSGLPSDRFSAERTGGSVSTLTIQRTQQEDSAVYLCASSPGAGGEKLFFGSGTQLSVL.

The chain employs TRBV6-1 and TRBJ2-1, with 11 nucleotides matching TRBD2. The CDR3 is 19 amino acids. The germline CDR1 and CDR2 sequences are MNHNS and SASEGT. Germline trimming cut 4 bases from V and 4 bases from J; bases unmatched to any gene: 15. The CDR3 spells CASSGPSGGPPSLYNEQFF. CDR3 coding DNA: TGTGCCAGCAGTGGGCCTAGCGGGGGGCCTCCCTCTCTTTACAATGAGCAGTTCTTC.

CDR3: CASSPPGTDYGYTF. As DNA, the CDR3 is TGTGCCAGCTCACCCCCGGGGACGGATTATGGCTACACCTTC. The chain links TRBV18 to TRBJ1-2, with D possibly TRBD1 on 5 matching bases. This CDR3 contains 14 residues. Trimming stripped 3 bases from V and 5 bases from J, with 13 bases between. Looked up from germline, CDR1 is KGHSH and CDR2 is LQKENI.

This clone has more than one count but fewer than ten. The chain couples TRBV7-9 to TRBJ2-5; 9 nucleotides agree with TRBD1. V was clipped by 5 bases and J by 2 bases; unmatched bases: 6. The germline V gene encodes CDR1 SEHNR and CDR2 FQNEAQ (reference sequence). This CDR3 comprises 15 residues. The CDR3 spells CASSPRDRVQETQYF. CDR3 DNA sequence: TGTGCCAGCAGCCCCCGGGACAGGGTACAAGAGACCCAGTACTTC.

The chain has TRBV6-5 and TRBJ1-1; TRBD1 is a possible D gene (5 bases). V was cut by 0 bases and J by 8 bases, with 19 bases left in between. CDR1 MNHEY and CDR2 SVGAGI come from the germline V gene. The CDR3 contains 16 residues. The CDR3 region is CASSYSMGYRTREAFF. Written as DNA, the CDR3 is TGTGCCAGCAGTTACTCGATGGGTTACAGGACGAGAGAAGCTTTCTTT.

The gene calls are TRBV7-6 and TRBJ1-4; D possibly corresponds to TRBD1 (6 bases). Germline V gene lookup returns CDR1 SGHVS and CDR2 FNYEAQ. The length of the CDR3 is 17 residues. V dropped 0 bases and J dropped 7 bases, with 18 bases sitting between them. CDR3 protein: CASSLALSGGLSEKLFF. The DNA for the CDR3 is TGTGCCAGCAGCTTAGCGCTCAGCGGGGGCTTGTCTGAAAAACTGTTTTTT.

The chain uses TRBV30 and TRBJ1-5; tentative D call: TRBD1 (6 bases). The V gene lost 2 bases and the J gene lost 7 bases, with 15 bases spanning the gap. Germline V gives CDR1 GTSNPN, CDR2 SVGIG (reference sequence). This CDR3 has 14 residues. CDR3 amino acids: CAWSKGGSRQPQHF. CDR3 nucleotides: TGTGCCTGGAGTAAGGGGGGGTCTCGGCAGCCCCAGCATTTT.